The 22 T cell receptor beta chains below come from one sample, sequenced in a study of CD8 T cells in Susac syndrome. The authors reverse transcribed about 0.5 to 1 ug RNA with random hexamers. One entry per CDR3 protein, called by TCRdb with MiXCR from the immunoSEQ multiplex PCR reads. The sample contains about 240,000 distinct CDR3 sequences, 90% to 97% of which appear only once. Sequencing was done on a sample of CD4+ T cells from PBMCs. The receptor set was obtained from a human donor with Susac syndrome.

As DNA, the CDR3 is TGTGCCAGCAGCCAAGGGACAGGCACTATTGGGGTAGATGGCTACACCTTC. It is translated as CASSQGTGTIGVDGYTF. This chain joins TRBV5-4 and TRBJ1-2, with 8 bases matching TRBD1. Germline lookup yields CDR1 SGHNT and CDR2 YYREEE (reference sequence). The V segment lost 4 bases and the J segment 6 bases; nucleotides outside the gene matches: 17. The CDR3 length is 17 residues.

J is TRBJ1-2 and V is TRBV23-1; no clear D gene. TRBV23-1 is placed among ORFs of uncertain function. Trimming shortened V by 0 bases and J by 3 bases, and 14 bases separated the two germline ends. The CDR3 runs 16 residues. CDR3 sequence: CASSQSSACRHYGYTF. Here the CDR3 DNA reads TGCGCCAGCAGTCAATCTTCGGCGTGCAGACACTATGGCTACACCTTC.

The V call is TRBV30, the J call TRBJ2-7, with 9 nucleotides matching TRBD1. This CDR3 is built from 14 residues. The ends lost 3 bases at V and 5 bases at J; junction bases unmatched: 8. Germline values: CDR1 GTSNPN, CDR2 SVGIG (reference sequence). DNA for the CDR3: TGTGCCTGGAGCCTCCGGGACAGGGTCCACGAGCAGTACTTC. It encodes CAWSLRDRVHEQYF.

The rearrangement links TRBV29-1 to TRBJ2-1, with 8 bases matching TRBD1. Germline V gives CDR1 SQVTM, CDR2 ANQGSEA. The CDR3 is 14 residues long. The junction had 7 bases not matched to a gene; V was cut back by 5 bases and J by 4 bases. The CDR3 DNA reads TGCAGCGTTTCGGGACAGGCGATATACAATGAGCAGTTCTTC. Protein: CSVSGQAIYNEQFF.

The chain is built from TRBV20-1 and TRBJ2-5; D call uncertain. The CDR3 covers 11 residues. CDR1 DFQATT and CDR2 SNEGSKA come from the germline V gene (reference sequence). Trimming took off 3 bases at V and 2 bases at J, with 4 bases between the two ends. The CDR3 coding sequence is TGCAGTGCTAGGGGTCAAGAGACCCAGTACTTC. This codes for CSARGQETQYF.

The chain combines TRBV20-1 with TRBJ1-5; D remains ambiguous. The germline CDR1 and CDR2 sequences are DFQATT and SNEGSKA (reference sequence). Trimming stripped 5 bases from V and 1 base from J, with 15 bases between. The CDR3 consists of 15 residues. This chain's CDR3 is CSAADPRSSNQPQHF. CDR3 nucleotides: TGCAGTGCTGCAGACCCCAGGTCGAGCAATCAGCCCCAGCATTTT.

The CDR3 DNA reads as TGTGCCAGCAGGGCACTAGCGATGGAGCAGTTCTTC. It translates to CASRALAMEQFF. The chain carries TRBV12-3 or TRBV12-4 and TRBJ2-1, with TRBD2 matching over 7 bases. This CDR3 has 12 amino acids. V was clipped by 6 bases and J by 10 bases; unmatched bases: 6.

This clonotype was seen a single time. CDR3 loop: CASIRQGTGELFF. In nucleotides, the CDR3 is TGTGCCAGTATACGCCAGGGCACCGGGGAGCTGTTTTTT. This rearrangement joins TRBV19 to TRBJ2-2; a possible D gene is TRBD1 (5 bases). The V gene lost 7 bases and the J gene lost 4 bases, with 10 bases spanning the gap. The CDR3 length is 13 residues. Per the germline V gene, CDR1 is LNHDA and CDR2 is SQIVND (reference sequence).

The chain carries TRBV6-1 and TRBJ2-4; possible D gene TRBD2, 5 bases. Per germline, CDR1 MNHNS and CDR2 SASEGT. V lost 7 bases, J lost 7 bases, and 11 bases lay in between. The CDR3 extends over 12 amino acids. The CDR3 coding sequence is TGTGCCAGCATTCACGGCGGGAACATTCAGTACTTC. This encodes CASIHGGNIQYF.

V usage is TRBV29-1 and J usage is TRBJ2-5; D gene unclear. V lost 4 bases and J 5 bases, leaving 5 bases between the germline ends. The CDR3 is 10 amino acids. The V gene's germline CDR1 is SQVTM and CDR2 ANQGSEA. CDR3 bases: TGCAGCGTTGCACTTGAGACCCAGTACTTC. Translating gives CSVALETQYF.

The gene calls are TRBV7-6 and TRBJ2-7; D is ambiguous. This CDR3 is 12 amino acids long. With 5 bases removed from V and 7 bases from J, the gap between germline ends came to 12 bases. CDR1 and CDR2 (germline): SGHVS, FNYEAQ. The CDR3 DNA is TGTGCCAGCAGCCTTAGAATCGGGGAGCAGTACTTC. It yields the protein CASSLRIGEQYF.

V usage is TRBV5-1 and J usage is TRBJ2-7, with TRBD2 as a possible D gene (5 bases). Trimming left V 4 bases short and J 2 bases short, with 13 bases between. Germline CDR1 reads SGHRS; CDR2 reads YFSETQ. The CDR3 consists of 14 residues. The chain's CDR3 is CASSIQTGTYEQYF. As DNA, the CDR3 is TGCGCCAGCAGCATCCAGACGGGGACCTACGAGCAGTACTTC. The full variable domain, its missing parts supplied by reference TRBV5-1 and TRBJ2-7, is KAGVTQTPRYLIKTRGQQVTLSCSPISGHRSVSWYQQTPGQGLQFLFEYFSETQRNKGNFPGRFSGRQFSNSRSEMNVSTLELGDSALYLCASSIQTGTYEQYFGPGTRLTVT.

V usage is TRBV28 and J usage is TRBJ1-2; perhaps TRBD1 as D (6 bases). This CDR3 is 16 amino acids long. V was clipped by 3 bases and J by 4 bases, with 18 bases between them. Germline assignment: CDR1 MDHEN and CDR2 SYDVKM. The CDR3 region has the DNA TGTGCCAGCAGTTTCGTGAGCAACAGGGCGCCCTATGGCTACACCTTC. Amino acids: CASSFVSNRAPYGYTF.

This chain connects TRBV3-1 to TRBJ2-1; 8 positions match TRBD2. Trimming took 2 bases from V and 7 from J; bases not matched to a gene: 7. The germline gives CDR1 LGHDT, CDR2 YNNKEL (reference sequence). The CDR3 has 15 amino acids. The CDR3 sequence is CASSQLSGSRNEQFF. In nucleotides, the CDR3 is TGTGCCAGCAGCCAATTAAGCGGGAGTCGAAATGAGCAGTTCTTC.

The sample holds one count of this clonotype. This chain joins TRBV18 and TRBJ1-2, with D hard to call. Trimming stripped 3 bases from V and 1 base from J, with 3 bases between. Germline V gene data show CDR1 as KGHSH and CDR2 as LQKENI. The CDR3 has 12 residues. The CDR3 protein is CASSPYNYGYTF. CDR3 in DNA: TGTGCCAGCTCACCTTATAACTATGGCTACACCTTC. Full variable domain (remainder filled in from reference TRBV18 and TRBJ1-2): NAGVMQNPRHLVRRRGQEARLRCSPMKGHSHVYWYRQLPEEGLKFMVYLQKENIIDESGMPKERFSAEFPKEGPSILRIQQVVRGDSAAYFCASSPYNYGYTFGSGTRLTVV.

This chain uses TRBV20-1 with TRBJ2-1; TRBD2 matches at 13 bases. V lost 1 base and J lost 7; bases outside the gene matches: 4. The CDR3 sequence is 15 residues long. The germline V gene has CDR1 DFQATT and CDR2 SNEGSKA (reference sequence). The CDR3 spells CSARAQTSGRNEQFF. The CDR3 coding sequence is TGCAGTGCTAGAGCTCAGACTAGCGGGAGGAATGAGCAGTTCTTC.

The chain has TRBV20-1 and TRBJ2-3; D is ambiguous. Trimming pared 2 bases from V and 0 bases from J, leaving 12 bases between. The CDR3 has 15 residues. In germline, CDR1 is DFQATT, CDR2 SNEGSKA (reference sequence). The CDR3 nucleotides are TGCAGTGCTAGAAGGGCAGCCTCTAGCACAGATACGCAGTATTTT. Its protein is CSARRAASSTDTQYF.

The CDR3 here is CASSHLTGGGTDEKLFF. DNA of the CDR3: TGCGCCAGCAGCCACTTGACAGGGGGCGGGACGGATGAAAAACTGTTTTTT. The chain carries TRBV4-1 and TRBJ1-4, with 10 bases fitting TRBD1. Germline V gives CDR1 MGHRA, CDR2 YSYEKL. J lost 6 bases, V lost 3 bases, and 10 bases had no gene match. This CDR3 has 17 amino acids.

This clonotype has only one observation. The chain uses TRBV4-1 and TRBJ2-5, with a weak D call TRBD2 (6 bases). The CDR3 contains 14 residues. V lost 4 bases, J lost 1 base, and 10 bases lay in between. CDR1 and CDR2 (germline): MGHRA, YSYEKL. The DNA for the CDR3 is TGCGCCAGCAGCCGCCGGGACTCCCAAGAGACCCAGTACTTC. This gives the protein CASSRRDSQETQYF.

CDR3 amino acids: CASSYSNTEAFF. The CDR3 DNA is TGTGCCAGCAGTTACTCGAACACTGAAGCTTTCTTT. The chain couples TRBV6-2 or TRBV6-3 to TRBJ1-1; D gene ambiguous. V dropped 0 bases and J dropped 1 base, with 0 bases sitting between them. This CDR3 spans 12 amino acids. The germline V gene has CDR1 MNHEY and CDR2 SVGEGT.

V is TRBV20-1 and J is TRBJ2-5, with D possibly matching TRBD2 (5 bases). Germline V gene sequence: CDR1 DFQATT, CDR2 SNEGSKA (reference sequence). The CDR3 sequence is 13 residues long. Trimming took off 6 bases at V and 4 bases at J, with 15 bases between the two ends. CDR3 loop: CSAAVRASETQYF. Written as DNA, the CDR3 is TGCAGTGCGGCGGTGAGGGCCTCAGAGACCCAGTACTTC.

The chain joins TRBV29-1 to TRBJ2-3, with D tentatively TRBD1 (5 bases). The germline V gene has CDR1 SQVTM and CDR2 ANQGSEA. The CDR3 covers 14 residues. V was shortened by 4 bases and J by 0 bases, with 11 bases between the two germline ends. Here the CDR3 DNA reads TGCAGCGTTGTCCAGGGTCCTAGCACAGATACGCAGTATTTT. Amino acids: CSVVQGPSTDTQYF.